This entry describes one T cell receptor beta chain. V shed 4 bases and J 4 bases; nucleotides not matched to a gene: 11. Per the germline V gene, CDR1 is LGHDT and CDR2 is YNNKEL (reference sequence). The CDR3 totals 16 residues. TCRdb re-analysed the RACE reads in MiXCR, keeping a single row per CDR3 protein. The data show 80,000 to 100,000 distinct CDR3 sequences, roughly a quarter seen once. This sample was taken from a study of human T cells and chemical hapten exposure. Time point noted: patch test 3, about 24 weeks after DPC sensitization. Specified treatment: therapeutic diphenylcyclopropenone sensitization with weekly scalp DPC.

The J gene is TRBJ2-7, the V gene TRBV3-1, with 9 bases identical to TRBD2. This TCR was recovered from a man aged 35 to 55 with alopecia areata. Some clones in this sample may be carry-over from other donors' samples. The specimen was whole blood, collected in connection with sensitization to the hapten diphenylcyclopropenone (DPC). CDR3 bases: TGTGCCAGCAGCCGCGCCCTAGCGGGAAGTTCGTACGAGCAGTACTTC. Amino acid sequence: CASSRALAGSSYEQYF.